This TCR beta chain was identified during a study of shared clonotypes between healthy human individuals. Study-level findings and limits: Sample collection involved blood only; tissue repertoires are likely different.

It was CD45RO-negative cells, positively selected for CCR7, that made up naive CD8 cells, with terminally differentiated effector memory CD45RA+ cells excluded. The germline CDR1 and CDR2 sequences are MDHEN and SYDVKM. Trimming took 3 bases from V and 5 from J; bases not matched to a gene: 5. The CDR3 sequence is 14 residues long. The deep-level immunoSEQ assay was used. Each cell subset's genomic DNA was divided evenly among several immunoSEQ plates. Assay used: immunoSEQ multiplex PCR; TCRdb lists only in-frame clones, some missing. The sample carries roughly 2.1 million clones, 85% to 95% recorded once. Details on this clone: What it binds is unknown.

This clonotype was sampled from a man between 18 and 29 years old in good health. Some clones in this sample may be carry-over from other donors' samples. The V gene is TRBV28, the J gene TRBJ2-3, with 7 positions matching TRBD2. Sample: naive CD8+ T cells from PBMCs. The CDR3 nucleotides are TGTGCCAGCAGTTTCCCATTAGCGGGAGATACGCAGTATTTT. Translated, it gives CASSFPLAGDTQYF.